The clone carrying this TCR beta chain was counted a few times. Across about two dozen US areas, participants ranged in age from roughly 18 to 95 years. The data were taken from a study of blood T cell repertoires in COVID-19. Data came from immunoSEQ multiplex PCR; TCRdb stores just in-frame clones and leaves some out. The sample has fewer than 250,000 clones; approximately 84% are singletons. CDR3 length: 15 amino acids. V was pared by 3 bases and J by 4 bases, with 6 bases of the junction left unmatched. From germline, CDR1 is MDHEN and CDR2 SYDVKM. This clonotype originated in a woman in her twenties or thirties who had recovered from COVID-19. The chain joins TRBV28 to TRBJ1-2; 9 nucleotides line up with TRBD1. Sequenced material: PBMCs or T cells enriched from blood (not recorded which). In DNA, the CDR3 is TGTGCCAGCAGTTTGGTGGACAGGGGTACCTATGGCTACACCTTC. Its translation: CASSLVDRGTYGYTF.